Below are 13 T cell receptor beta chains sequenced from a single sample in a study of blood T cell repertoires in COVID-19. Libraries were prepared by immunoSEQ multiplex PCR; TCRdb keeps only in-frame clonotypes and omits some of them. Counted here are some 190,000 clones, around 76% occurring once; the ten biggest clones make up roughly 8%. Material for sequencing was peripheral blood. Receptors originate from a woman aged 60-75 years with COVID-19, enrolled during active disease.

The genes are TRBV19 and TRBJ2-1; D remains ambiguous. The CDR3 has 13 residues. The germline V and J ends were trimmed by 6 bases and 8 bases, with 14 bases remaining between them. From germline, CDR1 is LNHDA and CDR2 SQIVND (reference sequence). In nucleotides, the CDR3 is TGTGCCAGTAGCCCCGGTCCCTCGGATGAGCAGTTCTTC. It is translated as CASSPGPSDEQFF.

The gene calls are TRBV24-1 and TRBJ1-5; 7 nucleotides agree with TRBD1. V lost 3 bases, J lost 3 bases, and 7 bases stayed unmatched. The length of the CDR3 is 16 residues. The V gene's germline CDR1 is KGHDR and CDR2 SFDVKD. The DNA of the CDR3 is TGTGCCACCAGTGATCCTCGACAGGGTAACAATCAGCCCCAGCATTTT. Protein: CATSDPRQGNNQPQHF.

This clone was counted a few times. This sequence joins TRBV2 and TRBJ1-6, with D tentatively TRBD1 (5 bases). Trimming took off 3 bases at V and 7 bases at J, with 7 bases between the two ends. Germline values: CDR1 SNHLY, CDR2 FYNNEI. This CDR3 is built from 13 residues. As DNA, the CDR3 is TGTGCCAGCAGTGATAACAGGAATTCACCCCTCCACTTT. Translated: CASSDNRNSPLHF.

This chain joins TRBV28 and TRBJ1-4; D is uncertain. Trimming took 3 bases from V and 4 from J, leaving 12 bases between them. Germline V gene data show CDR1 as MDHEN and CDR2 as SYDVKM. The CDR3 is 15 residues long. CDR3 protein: CASSLGGGINEKLFF. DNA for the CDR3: TGTGCCAGCAGTTTGGGAGGAGGAATTAATGAAAAACTGTTTTTT. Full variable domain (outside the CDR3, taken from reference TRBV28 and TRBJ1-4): DVKVTQSSRYLVKRTGEKVFLECVQDMDHENMFWYRQDPGLGLRLIYFSYDVKMKEKGDIPEGYSVSREKKERFSLILESASTNQTSMYLCASSLGGGINEKLFFGSGTQLSVL.

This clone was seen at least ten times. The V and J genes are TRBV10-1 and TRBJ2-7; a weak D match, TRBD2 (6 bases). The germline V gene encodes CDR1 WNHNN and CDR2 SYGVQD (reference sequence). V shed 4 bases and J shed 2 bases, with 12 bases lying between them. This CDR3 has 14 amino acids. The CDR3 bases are TGCGCCAGCAGTGTTCGGAGGGTAGCCTACGAGCAGTACTTC. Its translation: CASSVRRVAYEQYF.

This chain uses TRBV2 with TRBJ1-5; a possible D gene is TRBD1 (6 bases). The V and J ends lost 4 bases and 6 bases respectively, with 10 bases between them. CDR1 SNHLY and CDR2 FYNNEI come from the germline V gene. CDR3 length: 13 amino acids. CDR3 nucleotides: TGTGCCAGCAGTGTGGGAGGGGGTCAGCCCCAGCATTTT. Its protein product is CASSVGGGQPQHF. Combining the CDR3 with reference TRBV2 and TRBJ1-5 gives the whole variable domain EPEVTQTPSHQVTQMGQEVILRCVPISNHLYFYWYRQILGQKVEFLVSFYNNEISEKSEIFDDQFSVERPDGSNFTLKIRSTKLEDSAMYFCASSVGGGQPQHFGDGTRLSIL.

The DNA for the CDR3 is TGTGCCAGTAGTAAGGGACAGGGGAGAACTGAAGCTTTCTTT. Amino acid sequence: CASSKGQGRTEAFF. This sequence joins TRBV19 and TRBJ1-1; 10 bases agree with TRBD1. The germline gives CDR1 LNHDA, CDR2 SQIVND (reference sequence). This CDR3 is built from 14 residues. V shed 4 bases, J shed 5 bases, and the junction held 4 bases outside the gene matches.

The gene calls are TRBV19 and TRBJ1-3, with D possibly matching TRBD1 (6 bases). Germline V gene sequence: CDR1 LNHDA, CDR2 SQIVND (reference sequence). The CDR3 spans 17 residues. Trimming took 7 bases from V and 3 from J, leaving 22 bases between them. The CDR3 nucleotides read TGTGCCAGTACCTACCCCGCCGGGGGCGGGGGTGGAAACACCATATATTTT. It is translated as CASTYPAGGGGGNTIYF.

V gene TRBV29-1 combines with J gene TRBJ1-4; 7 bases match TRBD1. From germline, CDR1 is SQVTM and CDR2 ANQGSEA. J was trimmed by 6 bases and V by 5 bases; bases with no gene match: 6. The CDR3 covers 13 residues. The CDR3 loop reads CSVSYQGDEKLFF. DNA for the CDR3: TGCAGCGTTAGTTACCAGGGGGATGAAAAACTGTTTTTT.

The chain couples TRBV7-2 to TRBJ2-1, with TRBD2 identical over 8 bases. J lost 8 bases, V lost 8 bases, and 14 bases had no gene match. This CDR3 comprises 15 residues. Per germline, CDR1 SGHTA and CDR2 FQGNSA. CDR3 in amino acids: CASLFSGTPDDEQFF. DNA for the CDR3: TGTGCCAGCCTATTTAGCGGGACCCCCGATGATGAGCAGTTCTTC.

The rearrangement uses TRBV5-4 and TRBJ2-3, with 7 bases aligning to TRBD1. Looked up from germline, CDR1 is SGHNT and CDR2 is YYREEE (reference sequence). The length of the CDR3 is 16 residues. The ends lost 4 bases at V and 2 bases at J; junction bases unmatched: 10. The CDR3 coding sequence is TGTGCCAGCAGCCAGGGGGTCGCGGCCCACACAGATACGCAGTATTTT. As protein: CASSQGVAAHTDTQYF.

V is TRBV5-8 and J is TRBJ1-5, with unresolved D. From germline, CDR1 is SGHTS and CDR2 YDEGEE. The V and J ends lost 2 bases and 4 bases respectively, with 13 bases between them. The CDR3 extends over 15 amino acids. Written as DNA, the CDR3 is TGTGCCAGCAGCTTCCTGCGGATTGGGAATCAGCCCCAGCATTTT. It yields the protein CASSFLRIGNQPQHF.

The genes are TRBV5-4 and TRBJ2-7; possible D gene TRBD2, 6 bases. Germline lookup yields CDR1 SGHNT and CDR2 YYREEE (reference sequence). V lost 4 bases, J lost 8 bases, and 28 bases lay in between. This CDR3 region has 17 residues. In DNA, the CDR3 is TGTGCCAGCAGCCCCGGGGGTGGCAGGGCTGGAGTGGGAAAGCAGTACGTC. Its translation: CASSPGGGRAGVGKQYV.